Listed here are 27 T cell receptor beta chains from one sample, sequenced in a study of blood T cell repertoires in COVID-19. The assay was immunoSEQ multiplex PCR, and TCRdb's table has in-frame clones only and misses some. The sample lists about 210,000 clones, about 81% occurring once. The sample consisted of peripheral blood. The receptors originated from a woman aged 70-85 years with COVID-19, enrolled during active disease.

V usage is TRBV27 and J usage is TRBJ2-2; D call uncertain. Trimming shortened V by 7 bases and J by 1 base, and 13 bases separated the two germline ends. The germline CDR1 and CDR2 sequences are MNHEY and SMNVEV (reference sequence). The CDR3 length is 15 residues. The CDR3 loop is CASTPQMMNTGELFF. The CDR3 DNA sequence: TGTGCCAGCACCCCGCAGATGATGAACACCGGGGAGCTGTTTTTT.

The V gene is TRBV6-2 or TRBV6-3, the J gene TRBJ2-7; TRBD1 is a possible D gene (5 bases). The CDR3 runs 15 residues. With 5 bases removed from V and 1 base from J, the gap between germline ends came to 15 bases. CDR1 and CDR2 from the germline V gene are MNHEY and SVGEGT. The CDR3 is CASSRVTARSYEQYF. CDR3 bases: TGTGCCAGCAGTCGCGTGACAGCCCGGTCCTACGAGCAGTACTTC.

The rearrangement links TRBV24-1 to TRBJ2-3; D may be TRBD1 (6 bases). Germline V gene sequence: CDR1 KGHDR, CDR2 SFDVKD. V was cut by 3 bases and J by 6 bases, with 18 bases left in between. The CDR3 extends over 16 amino acids. In DNA form, the CDR3 reads TGTGCCACCAGTGATCCCGGACAGTCGTTCGGGGATACGCAGTATTTT. The encoded protein is CATSDPGQSFGDTQYF.

The chain carries TRBV9 and TRBJ2-1; TRBD1 might be the D (6 bases). Germline values: CDR1 SGDLS, CDR2 YYNGEE. V lost 2 bases and J 5 bases, leaving 20 bases between the germline ends. This CDR3 has 17 amino acids. The CDR3 protein is CASSVTIGQTINNEQFF. The CDR3, as DNA: TGTGCCAGCAGCGTTACAATCGGACAGACCATCAACAATGAGCAGTTCTTC.

The rearrangement joins TRBV29-1 to TRBJ2-7; D unresolved. Germline loops: CDR1 SQVTM, CDR2 ANQGSEA. Trimming removed 2 bases at V and 4 bases at J, with 15 bases between. CDR3 length equals 14 residues. CDR3 loop: CSVESAEKAYEQYF. Here the CDR3 DNA reads TGCAGCGTTGAATCGGCGGAAAAAGCGTACGAGCAGTACTTC.

V usage is TRBV28 and J usage is TRBJ1-3; no firm D call. The V gene lost 5 bases and the J gene lost 4 bases, with 15 bases spanning the gap. CDR1 and CDR2 from the germline V gene are MDHEN and SYDVKM. The CDR3 contains 15 residues. The CDR3, as DNA: TGTGCCAGCAGTAAGGCTACGGTAGCCGGAAACACCATATATTTT. Translating gives CASSKATVAGNTIYF.

A single count supports this clone. CDR3 sequence: CAWSVLAGYNEQFF. CDR3 nucleotides: TGTGCCTGGAGTGTACTAGCGGGTTATAATGAGCAGTTCTTC. The V and J genes are TRBV30 and TRBJ2-1, with 9 nucleotides matching TRBD2. The germline V gene encodes CDR1 GTSNPN and CDR2 SVGIG (reference sequence). V lost 0 bases, J lost 7 bases, and 4 bases stayed unmatched. This CDR3 is built from 14 residues.

The chain combines TRBV18 with TRBJ2-2; TRBD2 aligns across 13 bases. Germline V CDR1 and CDR2: KGHSH, LQKENI. The trim removed 3 bases at V and 6 bases at J, leaving 4 bases unmatched. CDR3 length: 16 residues. The CDR3 loop is CASSPRLAGGPGELFF. The CDR3, as DNA: TGTGCCAGCTCACCGAGACTAGCGGGAGGCCCCGGGGAGCTGTTTTTT.

The chain carries TRBV5-6 and TRBJ2-2; D is undetermined. The CDR3 is 14 residues long. V was cut by 6 bases and J by 1 base, with 10 bases left in between. Germline CDR1 SGHDT, CDR2 YYEEEE. CDR3 nucleotides: TGTGCCAGCAAGAAGAGGCAGAACACCGGGGAGCTGTTTTTT. As protein: CASKKRQNTGELFF.

The V call is TRBV3-1 (or the pseudogene TRBV3-2), the J call TRBJ2-1; 9 bases align to TRBD1. The CDR3 is 14 amino acids. V was clipped by 7 bases and J by 6 bases; unmatched bases: 7. Per the germline V gene, CDR1 is LGHDT and CDR2 is YNNKEL (reference sequence). In DNA form, the CDR3 reads TGTGCCAGCACGCGGACAGGGGAAGTCAATGAGCAGTTCTTC. The encoded protein is CASTRTGEVNEQFF.

This clone was observed once. This chain connects TRBV6-6 to TRBJ1-6; D gene ambiguous. V was clipped by 5 bases and J by 9 bases, with 11 bases between them. The CDR3 has 13 residues. Germline CDR1 is MNHNY and CDR2 is SVGAGI (reference sequence). The CDR3 here is CASSTGSSSPLHF. CDR3 bases: TGTGCCAGCAGTACCGGGTCTTCTTCACCCCTCCACTTT.

The CDR3 DNA reads as TGTGCCAGTGCAGGGGACTCCTACGAGCAGTACTTC. Its translation is CASAGDSYEQYF. This chain connects TRBV28 to TRBJ2-7; TRBD1 is a possible D gene (6 bases). CDR3 size: 12 residues. V was shortened by 9 bases and J by 0 bases, with 9 bases between the two germline ends. Germline V gene lookup returns CDR1 MDHEN and CDR2 SYDVKM.

This clone was recorded at least ten times. The rearrangement links TRBV7-8 to TRBJ1-1, with D hard to call. The ends were cut back, 2 bases at V and 0 bases at J, with 7 bases in the middle. Germline V gives CDR1 SGHVS, CDR2 FQNEAQ. This CDR3 comprises 14 residues. CDR3 region: CASSLNSLNTEAFF. DNA for the CDR3: TGTGCCAGCAGCTTAAATTCTTTGAACACTGAAGCTTTCTTT.

The table lists this clone with a few counts. The gene calls are TRBV19 and TRBJ2-3, with a weak D call TRBD1 (6 bases). The CDR3 spans 15 residues. V lost 3 bases and J 1 base, leaving 11 bases between the germline ends. The germline gives CDR1 LNHDA, CDR2 SQIVND (reference sequence). In nucleotides, the CDR3 is TGTGCCAGTAGTATGGCAGGGGCGGGCACAGATACGCAGTATTTT. Its translation: CASSMAGAGTDTQYF.

This clone came up a few times. This chain uses TRBV19 with TRBJ1-1; D not certain. Deletions cut 6 bases from V and 1 base from J, with 9 bases between. CDR3 length equals 13 residues. The germline CDR1 and CDR2 sequences are LNHDA and SQIVND (reference sequence). The CDR3 region has the DNA TGTGCCAGTAGAACTAGTAGGAACACTGAAGCTTTCTTT. Its protein product is CASRTSRNTEAFF.

V gene TRBV6-2 or TRBV6-3 combines with J gene TRBJ1-1, with D unresolved. Germline V lookup: CDR1 MNHEY, CDR2 SVGEGT. V was trimmed by 2 bases and J by 7 bases, leaving 5 bases between them. There are 11 residues in the CDR3. The CDR3 DNA reads TGTGCCAGCAGTTACGCGAGTGAAGCTTTCTTT. Protein sequence: CASSYASEAFF.

The chain is built from TRBV13 and TRBJ2-5, with 13 bases fitting TRBD2. V trimming: 4 bases; J trimming: 1 base; junction bases outside the gene matches: 3. This CDR3 comprises 16 residues. Germline V gene lookup returns CDR1 PRHDT and CDR2 FYEKMQ (reference sequence). The CDR3 coding sequence is TGTGCCAGCAGCTCGGGACTAGCGGGAACCCAAGAGACCCAGTACTTC. Protein product: CASSSGLAGTQETQYF.

The gene calls are TRBV19 and TRBJ1-1; perhaps TRBD1 as D (5 bases). Germline-derived CDR1 and CDR2 are LNHDA and SQIVND (reference sequence). The CDR3 is 14 residues long. The ends were cut back, 6 bases at V and 4 bases at J, with 15 bases in the middle. Here the CDR3 DNA reads TGTGCCAGTAGCCCCAATGGGGGGGTCACTGAAGCTTTCTTT. It codes for CASSPNGGVTEAFF.

The chain is built from TRBV7-9 and TRBJ1-2; 10 bases line up with TRBD1. This CDR3 region has 15 residues. Per the germline V gene, CDR1 is SEHNR and CDR2 is FQNEAQ (reference sequence). Trimming removed 0 bases from V and 8 bases from J; junction bases left unmatched: 6. The CDR3 region has the DNA TGTGCCAGCAGCTTAGCATTGACAGGGGGCGAAGGCTACACCTTC. This codes for CASSLALTGGEGYTF.

The rearrangement links TRBV18 to TRBJ2-5; possibly TRBD1 for D (6 bases). The CDR3 runs 13 residues. Trimming cost V 2 bases and J 4 bases, with 8 bases left between them. Germline CDR1 KGHSH, CDR2 LQKENI. The CDR3: CASSPIRGETQYF. For the CDR3, the DNA is TGTGCCAGCTCACCAATCAGGGGAGAGACCCAGTACTTC.

The chain carries TRBV15 and TRBJ1-6, with 8 bases identical to TRBD1. The CDR3 totals 14 residues. The V segment lost 4 bases and the J segment 10 bases; nucleotides outside the gene matches: 6. Germline CDR1 and CDR2: LNHNV and YYDKDF (reference sequence). CDR3 sequence (DNA): TGTGCCACCAGCATTGGACAGGGAGGGTCACCCCTCCACTTT. Encoded protein: CATSIGQGGSPLHF.

This chain joins TRBV5-6 and TRBJ1-3; 8 positions match TRBD1. With 5 bases clipped from V and 3 bases from J, the junction kept 13 bases outside the gene matches. The CDR3 totals 17 residues. Germline CDR1 and CDR2: SGHDT and YYEEEE. The chain's CDR3 is CASSFDRTGRSGNTIYF. CDR3 sequence (DNA): TGTGCCAGCAGTTTTGATCGGACAGGGAGGAGTGGAAACACCATATATTTT. Supplemented by reference TRBV5-6 and TRBJ1-3, the full variable domain reads DAGVTQSPTHLIKTRGQQVTLRCSPKSGHDTVSWYQQALGQGPQFIFQYYEEEERQRGNFPDRFSGHQFPNYSSELNVNALLLGDSALYLCASSFDRTGRSGNTIYFGEGSWLTVV.

J is TRBJ2-1 and V is TRBV7-2, with D possibly being TRBD2 (6 bases). The V gene lost 5 bases and the J gene lost 8 bases, with 16 bases spanning the gap. Looked up from germline, CDR1 is SGHTA and CDR2 is FQGNSA. The CDR3 runs to 14 residues. CDR3 region: CASSPSLATYEQFF. Here the CDR3 DNA reads TGTGCCAGCAGCCCCAGCCTAGCGACCTATGAGCAGTTCTTC.

This clone was counted only a few times. Possible read error: a much larger clone is one base away. The CDR3 DNA follows: TGTGCCAGCAGTTACGGGGGGGCTGGTGGGGCCAACGTCCTGACTTTC. It encodes CASSYGGAGGANVLTF. The chain joins TRBV6-2 or TRBV6-3 to TRBJ2-6; a weak D match, TRBD2 (7 bases). The V end was cut by 2 bases, the J end by 3 bases, with 11 bases between. CDR3 length equals 16 residues. The V gene's germline CDR1 is MNHEY and CDR2 SVGEGT.

The V and J genes are TRBV27 and TRBJ1-1; 7 bases line up with TRBD1. The germline CDR1 and CDR2 sequences are MNHEY and SMNVEV (reference sequence). V gave up 6 bases and J gave up 5 bases; unmatched junction bases: 3. The length of the CDR3 is 12 residues. CDR3 residues: CASRTGVTEAFF. CDR3 coding DNA: TGTGCCAGCAGAACAGGGGTTACTGAAGCTTTCTTT.

This rearrangement joins TRBV19 to TRBJ1-6; D is uncertain. Germline values: CDR1 LNHDA, CDR2 SQIVND (reference sequence). This CDR3 has 13 residues. Trimming removed 4 bases from V and 4 bases from J, with 5 bases in between. CDR3 coding DNA: TGTGCCAGTAGTAACACGTATAATTCACCCCTCCACTTT. This codes for CASSNTYNSPLHF.

The table lists this clone with a few counts. This chain uses TRBV28 with TRBJ2-1, with D possibly being TRBD2 (6 bases). Per the germline V gene, CDR1 is MDHEN and CDR2 is SYDVKM. This CDR3 comprises 16 residues. Trimming left V 1 base short and J 0 bases short, with 10 bases between. The CDR3 DNA reads as TGTGCCAGCAGTTTATTAGGACTAAGCTCCTACAATGAGCAGTTCTTC. Translated: CASSLLGLSSYNEQFF.